The following is a T cell receptor (beta chain) sequence with its context. A far larger clone is just one base off, so this is likely a read error. This entry belongs to a study of shared clonotypes between healthy human individuals. Sequencing was at deep level. The data were produced by immunoSEQ multiplex PCR, yet TCRdb's version contains in-frame clones alone and is incomplete. The table shows about 490,000 clones, with 81% occurring only once. Germline V gene data show CDR1 as MNHNS and CDR2 as SASEGT. CDR3 size: 14 residues. This TCR came from a woman aged 40 to 55 in good health. Some clones in this sample may be carry-over from other donors' samples. V and J are TRBV6-1 and TRBJ2-5, with TRBD2 matching 7 bases. The DNA end is more similar to TRBJ2-7, so the J call may be wrong. Sequenced sample: PBMCs. As DNA, the CDR3 is TGTGCCAGCCTGGGACTATCCAACTCCTACGAGCAGTACTTC. Its protein product is CASLGLSNSYEQYF.